Sequencing of this T cell receptor beta chain was carried out in a study of blood T cell repertoires in COVID-19. The germline gives CDR1 SGHRS, CDR2 YFSETQ. With V trimmed by 4 bases and J by 0 bases, 6 bases remained unmatched. The CDR3 extends over 16 amino acids. Original methodology: How many nucleated cells were present was estimated from reference gene primer amplification. TCRdb's copy holds only in-frame clones and misses some; the assay was immunoSEQ multiplex PCR. V, J and clone size derive from that table, while D and trimming were established from the DNA sequence. Of around 28,000 clones listed, around 88% are singletons.

Sequencing input: peripheral blood. The clonotype comes from a human donor in a cohort sampled during active COVID-19. The J gene is TRBJ1-3, the V gene TRBV5-1, with 8 bases aligning to TRBD1. CDR3 sequence reads: CASSRQGTISGNTIYF. The CDR3 DNA follows: TGCGCCAGCAGCCGACAGGGGACGATCTCTGGAAACACCATATATTTT.